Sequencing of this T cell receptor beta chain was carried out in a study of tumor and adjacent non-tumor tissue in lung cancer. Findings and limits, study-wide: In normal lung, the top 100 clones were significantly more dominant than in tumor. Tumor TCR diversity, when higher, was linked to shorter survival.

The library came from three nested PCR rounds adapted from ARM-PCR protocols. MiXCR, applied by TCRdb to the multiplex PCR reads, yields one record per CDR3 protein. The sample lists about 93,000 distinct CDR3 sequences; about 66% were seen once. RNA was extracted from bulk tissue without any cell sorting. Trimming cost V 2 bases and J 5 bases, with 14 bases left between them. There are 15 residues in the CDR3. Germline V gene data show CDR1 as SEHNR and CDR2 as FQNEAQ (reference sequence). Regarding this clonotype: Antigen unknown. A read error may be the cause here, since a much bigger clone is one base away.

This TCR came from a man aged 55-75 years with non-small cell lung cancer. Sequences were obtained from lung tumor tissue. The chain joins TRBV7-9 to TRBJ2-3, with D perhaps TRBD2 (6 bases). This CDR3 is CASSLWRRAGDTQYF. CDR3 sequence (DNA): TGTGCCAGCAGCTTATGGCGACGAGCGGGAGATACGCAGTATTTT.